The T cell receptor (beta chain) under discussion was sequenced for a study of shared clonotypes between healthy human individuals. Study as a whole: For every donor, three CD4 naive, three CD4 memory, two CD8 naive and one CD8 memory plates were used.

Using immunoSEQ multiplex PCR, the repertoire was profiled, and TCRdb retains in-frame clones only, with some absent. Among nearly 2 million clones listed, about 95% were seen once. CD45RO-negative CD8 cells positively selected for CCR7 made up the naive population, which excluded terminally differentiated effector memory CD45RA+ cells. Recent acute infections and vaccinations were absent in the healthy HIV-negative adult donors. Between the trimmed V and J ends, which lost 5 bases and 7 bases, there was a span of 17 bases. Germline CDR1 reads SEHNR; CDR2 reads FQNEAQ (reference sequence). The CDR3 has 14 residues.

The sequencing sample was made of naive CD8+ T cells sorted from blood. The receptor was derived from a man between 18 and 29 years old in good health. This chain uses TRBV7-9 with TRBJ2-5; D unclear. DNA for the CDR3: TGTGCCAGCAGCCCCCTCGATACGATGGGGACCCAGTACTTC. This translates into CASSPLDTMGTQYF. Combining the CDR3 with reference TRBV7-9 and TRBJ2-5 gives the whole variable domain DTGVSQNPRHKITKRGQNVTFRCDPISEHNRLYWYRQTLGQGPEFLTYFQNEAQLEKSRLLSDRFSAERPKGSFSTLEIQRTEQGDSAMYLCASSPLDTMGTQYFGPGTRLLVL.